Given below is one TCR beta chain in context. The target antigen is unknown. This record comes from a study of graft-versus-host responses after intestinal transplantation. Produced via immunoSEQ multiplex PCR; TCRdb's table is partial and in-frame only. The sample consists of about 39,000 clones, roughly 95% of them appearing once. CDR3 length: 12 residues. Trimming pared 2 bases from V and 6 bases from J, leaving 7 bases between. From germline, CDR1 is GTSNPN and CDR2 SVGIG (reference sequence). Material: unstimulated CD8+ T cells sorted from spleen or lymph node cells, obtained before transplant. V and J are TRBV30 and TRBJ2-2; D might be TRBD2 (5 bases). The receptor was derived from a human donor who was the organ donor for an intestinal transplant. CDR3 sequence (DNA): TGTGCCTGGAGTCCGGAGGCCGGGGAGCTGTTTTTT. Residues: CAWSPEAGELFF.